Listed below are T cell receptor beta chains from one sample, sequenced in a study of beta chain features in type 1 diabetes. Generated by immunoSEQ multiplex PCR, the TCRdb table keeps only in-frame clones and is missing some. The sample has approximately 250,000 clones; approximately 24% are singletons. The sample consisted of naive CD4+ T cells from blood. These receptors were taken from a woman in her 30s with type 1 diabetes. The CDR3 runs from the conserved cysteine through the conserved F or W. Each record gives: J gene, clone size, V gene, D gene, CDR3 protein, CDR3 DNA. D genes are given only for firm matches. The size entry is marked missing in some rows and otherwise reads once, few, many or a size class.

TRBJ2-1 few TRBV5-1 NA CASSLVINEQFF TGCGCCAGCAGCTTGGTTATCAATGAGCAGTTCTTC
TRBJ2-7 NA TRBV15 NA CATSRTKQSYEQYF TGTGCCACCAGCAGAACGAAACAGAGCTACGAGCAGTACTTC
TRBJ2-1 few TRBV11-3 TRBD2 CASSSTSGDPGRNEQFF TGTGCCAGCAGCTCTACTAGCGGCGATCCAGGGAGGAATGAGCAGTTCTTC
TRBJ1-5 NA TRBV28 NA CASSPPQVTQPQHF TGTGCCAGCAGTCCCCCCCAGGTAACACAGCCCCAGCATTTT
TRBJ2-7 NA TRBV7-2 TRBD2 CASSFGGSNPHEQYF TGTGCCAGCAGCTTTGGCGGGAGTAATCCCCACGAGCAGTACTTC
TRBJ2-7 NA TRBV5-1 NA CASSLDASPYEQYF TGCGCCAGCAGCTTGGATGCGAGCCCCTACGAGCAGTACTTC
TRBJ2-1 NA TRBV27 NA CASNAQRVSYNEQFF TGTGCCAGCAACGCGCAGCGGGTCTCCTACAATGAGCAGTTCTTC
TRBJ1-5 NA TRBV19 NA CASSSQEDQPQHF TGTGCCAGTAGTAGCCAGGAGGATCAGCCCCAGCATTTT
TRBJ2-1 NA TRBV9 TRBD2 CASSVGSSGRYTEQFF TGTGCCAGCAGCGTAGGGAGTAGCGGGAGGTATACTGAGCAGTTCTTC
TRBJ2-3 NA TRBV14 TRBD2 CASSQIAGVSDTQYF TGTGCCAGCAGCCAAATAGCGGGAGTGTCAGATACGCAGTATTTT
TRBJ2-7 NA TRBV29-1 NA CSVVFSTYEQYF TGCAGCGTTGTTTTCAGTACCTACGAGCAGTACTTC
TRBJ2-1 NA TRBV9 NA CASSAHGTYNEQFF TGTGCCAGCAGCGCCCACGGGACCTACAATGAGCAGTTCTTC
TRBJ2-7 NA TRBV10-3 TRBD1 CATLSPGQGIRQYF TGTGCCACCCTTTCTCCGGGACAGGGGATTCGGCAGTACTTC
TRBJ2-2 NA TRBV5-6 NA CASSLADTGELFF TGTGCCAGCAGCTTGGCCGACACCGGGGAGCTGTTTTTT
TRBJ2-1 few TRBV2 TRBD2 CASRPGLAVPEQFF TGTGCCAGCAGACCCGGACTAGCGGTCCCCGAGCAGTTCTTC
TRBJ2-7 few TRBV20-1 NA CSASEGNEQYF TGCAGTGCCTCAGAGGGAAACGAGCAGTACTTC
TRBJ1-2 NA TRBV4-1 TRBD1 CASSQPLRGLNYGYTF TGCGCCAGCAGCCAGCCCCTGAGGGGGCTAAACTATGGCTACACCTTC
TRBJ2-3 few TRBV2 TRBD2 CASNPGLAGEHTQYF TGTGCCAGCAACCCTGGACTAGCGGGAGAACATACGCAGTATTTT
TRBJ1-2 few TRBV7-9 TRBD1 CASSLADRAGGYTF TGTGCCAGCAGCTTAGCCGACAGGGCCGGCGGCTACACCTTC
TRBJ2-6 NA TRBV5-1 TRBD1 CASSLVQGDSSGANVLTF TGCGCCAGCAGCTTGGTTCAGGGGGATAGCTCTGGGGCCAACGTCCTGACTTTC
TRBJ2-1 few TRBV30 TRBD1 CAWGSQGDEQFF TGTGCCTGGGGCTCCCAGGGGGACGAGCAGTTCTTC
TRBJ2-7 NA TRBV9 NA CASSVALGGSYEQYF TGTGCCAGCAGCGTGGCCCTGGGGGGTTCCTACGAGCAGTACTTC